Listed below are T cell receptor beta chains from one sample, sequenced in a study of blood T cell repertoires in COVID-19. The method was immunoSEQ multiplex PCR; TCRdb's version includes in-frame clones alone and lacks a portion of them. The sample has around 230,000 clones, 70% to 90% seen once. What was sequenced was peripheral blood. These TCRs come from a man under 40 who had recovered from COVID-19. CDR3s leave out the opening cysteine and the closing phenylalanine or tryptophan. A clone size is listed for some rows: how often the clone was seen (once, few, many), or a class if it is expanded.

clone_size	v_call	j_call	cdr3_aa
.	TRBV10-1	TRBJ2-7	ASSPSGGAHEQY
.	TRBV5-4	TRBJ1-5	ASSLETGTQH
.	TRBV6-4	TRBJ2-1	ASRGVGRGINEQF
.	TRBV7-2	TRBJ2-1	ASSPLGVGGGANYNEQF
.	TRBV7-2	TRBJ2-7	ASSFQPPDRDLLREQY
.	TRBV3-1/TRBV3-2	TRBJ1-2	ASSQEYGYGYT
.	TRBV6-5	TRBJ2-1	ASSYSLRGAYNEQF
.	TRBV19	TRBJ1-1	ASSIGSRGLNTEAF
.	TRBV27	TRBJ2-2	ASGLETGMGAGELF
few	TRBV7-9	TRBJ2-7	ASSSRGAGEQY
.	TRBV11-2	TRBJ2-7	ASRPQGVMDYEQY
.	TRBV19	TRBJ1-1	ASSFRGRRTEAF
few	TRBV5-1	TRBJ1-3	ASSWDFFSGNTIY
.	TRBV7-6	TRBJ1-3	ASSLEPQGGSRPGNTIY
once	TRBV14	TRBJ1-1	ASDRGHTEAF
once	TRBV27	TRBJ1-2	ASSVYIGGYGYT
.	TRBV11-2	TRBJ1-4	ASSLRPNEKLF
.	TRBV4-1	TRBJ1-1	ASSQARDIIEAF
.	TRBV7-2	TRBJ2-3	ASSMTSGGETQY
.	TRBV11-2	TRBJ1-1	ASTKRGFGEAF
.	TRBV4-3	TRBJ1-3	ASSQDPRGGYSGNTIY
.	TRBV7-2	TRBJ2-7	ASSSGQGSSYEQY
.	TRBV5-1	TRBJ1-5	ASSLGEGGLHQPQH
.	TRBV19	TRBJ1-1	ASRRQQMNTEAF
.	TRBV20-1	TRBJ2-1	SASSPLAGGNEQF